The 14 T cell receptor beta chains in this list originate from one sample, sequenced in a study of T cell responses to AZD1222 COVID-19 vaccine. The method was immunoSEQ multiplex PCR; TCRdb's version includes in-frame clones alone and lacks a portion of them. Among 180,000 or so clones listed, 85% to 90% were seen once. The sample consisted of peripheral blood, taken 28 days after the second AZD1222 dose. These receptors were obtained from an adult who received the AZD1222 COVID-19 vaccine.

The V and J genes are TRBV24-1 and TRBJ2-5, with TRBD2 as a possible D gene (6 bases). V lost 5 bases to trimming and J lost 0 bases, with 9 bases between them. Germline V gives CDR1 KGHDR, CDR2 SFDVKD. This CDR3 comprises 14 residues. CDR3 bases: TGTGCCACCAGTGCTAGCGCCTACCAAGAGACCCAGTACTTC. This sequence encodes CATSASAYQETQYF.

The chain uses TRBV19 and TRBJ2-1, with a weak D call TRBD2 (5 bases). Looked up from germline, CDR1 is LNHDA and CDR2 is SQIVND (reference sequence). The CDR3 is 14 residues long. Trimming left V 7 bases short and J 4 bases short, with 14 bases between. Here the CDR3 reads CASTNGLVYNEQFF. As DNA, the CDR3 is TGTGCCAGTACGAATGGACTCGTTTACAATGAGCAGTTCTTC.

The V gene is TRBV21-1, the J gene TRBJ1-4. TRBV21-1 constitutes a pseudogene. CDR3 length: 17 amino acids. The CDR3 protein is CASSKGKKEGFSEKLFF. The CDR3 bases are TGTGCCAGCAGCAAAGGGAAGAAGGAAGGGTTCTCTGAAAAACTGTTTTTT.

This chain uses TRBV6-2 or TRBV6-3 with TRBJ2-7; perhaps TRBD2 as D (5 bases). CDR3 length: 12 amino acids. Germline CDR1 is MNHEY and CDR2 is SVGEGT. The V and J ends lost 5 bases and 7 bases respectively, with 12 bases between them. The DNA for the CDR3 is TGTGCCAGCAGTAACGGACCGGGGGAGCAGTACTTC. This encodes CASSNGPGEQYF.

The V and J genes are TRBV28 and TRBJ2-7; D possibly corresponds to TRBD2 (5 bases). Trimming removed 1 base from V and 5 bases from J, with 6 bases in between. The CDR3 has 12 residues. Germline loops: CDR1 MDHEN, CDR2 SYDVKM. CDR3 DNA sequence: TGTGCCAGCAGTTTATCGGGGAACGAGCAGTACTTC. Translating it yields CASSLSGNEQYF.

This clone is a singleton in its sample. The chain couples TRBV10-2 to TRBJ1-5, with 10 bases identical to TRBD1. V gave up 0 bases and J gave up 6 bases; unmatched junction bases: 11. This CDR3 contains 18 residues. The V gene's germline CDR1 is WSHSY and CDR2 SAAADI. DNA for the CDR3: TGCGCCAGCAGTGAGTCAGGGGGGGACAGGGGATTTCGTCAGCCCCAGCATTTT. It encodes CASSESGGDRGFRQPQHF.

The CDR3 region is CASSYLLVFEQYF. The CDR3 nucleotides read TGTGCCAGCAGTTACCTCCTGGTCTTCGAGCAGTACTTC. V is TRBV6-2 or TRBV6-3 and J is TRBJ2-7; no reliable D call. Trimming removed 2 bases from V and 6 bases from J, with 11 bases in between. CDR3 length equals 13 residues. Germline assignment: CDR1 MNHEY and CDR2 SVGEGT.

The gene calls are TRBV9 and TRBJ2-1, with D hard to call. CDR3 size: 16 residues. Germline CDR1 is SGDLS and CDR2 is YYNGEE. Trimming took 0 bases from V and 0 from J, leaving 10 bases between them. CDR3 region: CASSVGGPSSYNEQFF. The CDR3 nucleotides read TGTGCCAGCAGCGTAGGCGGACCCAGCTCCTACAATGAGCAGTTCTTC.

This sequence joins TRBV5-6 and TRBJ2-1; the D is unclear. Trimming took off 2 bases at V and 8 bases at J, with 5 bases between the two ends. The CDR3 has 11 residues. Germline CDR1 reads SGHDT; CDR2 reads YYEEEE. The DNA of the CDR3 is TGTGCCAGCAGCTTCAGCTATGAGCAGTTCTTC. As protein: CASSFSYEQFF.

The rearrangement joins TRBV7-8 to TRBJ2-3; D perhaps matches TRBD2 (5 bases). The germline V gene encodes CDR1 SGHVS and CDR2 FQNEAQ. Trimming pared 5 bases from V and 4 bases from J, leaving 22 bases between. CDR3 size: 17 residues. CDR3 in DNA: TGTGCCAGCAGCCAATCCATCCGAGAGGGTAGGGCAGATACGCAGTATTTT. Translating gives CASSQSIREGRADTQYF.

The chain employs TRBV5-8 and TRBJ2-3; 8 nucleotides line up with TRBD1. The CDR3 consists of 14 residues. The germline gives CDR1 SGHTS, CDR2 YDEGEE. With 4 bases clipped from V and 4 bases from J, the junction kept 5 bases outside the gene matches. The CDR3 DNA reads TGTGCCAGCAGCCCGCGGACAGGGCCAGATACGCAGTATTTT. Protein product: CASSPRTGPDTQYF.

This clone was seen at least ten times. The V gene is TRBV5-1, the J gene TRBJ2-2, with TRBD2 identical over 13 bases. Germline lookup yields CDR1 SGHRS and CDR2 YFSETQ. The length of the CDR3 is 16 residues. With V trimmed by 3 bases and J by 7 bases, 6 bases remained unmatched. The CDR3 spells CASSSGLAGAVGELFF. The CDR3 DNA is TGCGCCAGCAGCTCCGGACTAGCGGGAGCGGTCGGGGAGCTGTTTTTT.

This clone came up once. The chain links TRBV5-1 to TRBJ2-5; TRBD1 or TRBD2 may be the D gene (5 bases each). CDR3 length: 16 residues. V shed 4 bases and J shed 5 bases, with 21 bases lying between them. Looked up from germline, CDR1 is SGHRS and CDR2 is YFSETQ. CDR3: CASSPPGLGRGETQYF. CDR3 DNA sequence: TGCGCCAGCAGCCCACCAGGATTGGGGCGAGGGGAGACCCAGTACTTC. Supplemented by reference TRBV5-1 and TRBJ2-5, the full variable domain reads KAGVTQTPRYLIKTRGQQVTLSCSPISGHRSVSWYQQTPGQGLQFLFEYFSETQRNKGNFPGRFSGRQFSNSRSEMNVSTLELGDSALYLCASSPPGLGRGETQYFGPGTRLLVL.

The genes are TRBV7-9 and TRBJ2-2; D might be TRBD1 (6 bases). Germline CDR1 is SEHNR and CDR2 is FQNEAQ (reference sequence). CDR3 length: 15 amino acids. Deletions cut 4 bases from V and 5 bases from J, with 14 bases between. The CDR3 is CASSSSGVLTGELFF. In DNA form, the CDR3 reads TGTGCCAGCAGCTCCTCAGGGGTGTTGACCGGGGAGCTGTTTTTT.